The 5 T cell receptor beta chains below were found in one sample sequenced in a study of blood T cells in healthy people across ages. PCR was performed a second time for about 6 to 11 cycles using a sample-barcoded 5' primer and a J-beta primer mix. TCRdb called the 5' RACE reads again in MiXCR, with one record for every CDR3 protein. Of more than 1,000,000 distinct CDR3 sequences listed, approximately 25% were seen once; the top ten hold approximately 0.79%. This sample also appeared in a second study, on T cells of mothers and their children.

Sequenced input: blood. Source of these receptors: a girl aged 2 to 10 in good health.

This clonotype came up a few times. V and J are TRBV7-3 and TRBJ2-7; TRBD1 matches 7 bases. Per the germline V gene, CDR1 is SGHTA and CDR2 is FQGTGA. J lost 4 bases, V lost 4 bases, and 10 bases had no gene match. The CDR3 loop spans 15 amino acids. DNA for the CDR3: TGTGCCAGCAGCTCCAAAGACAGGGAGCCATACGAGCAGTACTTC. Translating gives CASSSKDREPYEQYF.

This clonotype was seen many times. V gene TRBV16 combines with J gene TRBJ2-7; a weak D match, TRBD2 (6 bases). This CDR3 is 14 amino acids long. In germline, CDR1 is KGHSY, CDR2 FQNENV. The germline V and J ends were trimmed by 3 bases and 4 bases, with 13 bases remaining between them. CDR3 DNA: TGTGCCAGCAGCCAGCGGACTATACTTTACGAGCAGTACTTC. Translating it yields CASSQRTILYEQYF. The whole variable domain, filled in from reference TRBV16 and TRBJ2-7, reads GEEVAQTPKHLVRGEGQKAKLYCAPIKGHSYVFWYQQVLKNEFKFLISFQNENVFDETGMPKERFSAKCLPNSPCSLEIQATKLEDSAVYFCASSQRTILYEQYFGPGTRLTVT.

This clonotype was observed a few times. The chain is built from TRBV5-1 and TRBJ1-4; 10 bases fit TRBD1. Germline CDR1 reads SGHRS; CDR2 reads YFSETQ. The CDR3 contains 16 residues. V was clipped by 0 bases and J by 6 bases; unmatched bases: 5. Here the CDR3 DNA reads TGCGCCAGCAGCTTGGGAGGGACAGGGGCAGATGAAAAACTGTTTTTT. Its translation is CASSLGGTGADEKLFF.

This chain uses TRBV28 with TRBJ1-1; D remains unclear. This CDR3 has 14 residues. V was clipped by 4 bases and J by 6 bases, with 15 bases between them. CDR1 is MDHEN, CDR2 SYDVKM, per germline. The chain's CDR3 is CASSSPRQYSEAFF. As DNA, the CDR3 is TGTGCCAGCAGTTCCCCCCGGCAGTACTCTGAAGCTTTCTTT.

In this sample, this clonotype turned up a few times. Here the CDR3 reads CASSWGLANNEQFF. CDR3 bases: TGTGCCAGCAGCTGGGGACTGGCCAACAATGAGCAGTTCTTC. The V gene is TRBV7-3, the J gene TRBJ2-1; D is possibly TRBD2 (6 bases). There are 14 residues in the CDR3. V was cut by 4 bases and J by 5 bases, with 12 bases left in between. Germline CDR1 is SGHTA and CDR2 is FQGTGA.